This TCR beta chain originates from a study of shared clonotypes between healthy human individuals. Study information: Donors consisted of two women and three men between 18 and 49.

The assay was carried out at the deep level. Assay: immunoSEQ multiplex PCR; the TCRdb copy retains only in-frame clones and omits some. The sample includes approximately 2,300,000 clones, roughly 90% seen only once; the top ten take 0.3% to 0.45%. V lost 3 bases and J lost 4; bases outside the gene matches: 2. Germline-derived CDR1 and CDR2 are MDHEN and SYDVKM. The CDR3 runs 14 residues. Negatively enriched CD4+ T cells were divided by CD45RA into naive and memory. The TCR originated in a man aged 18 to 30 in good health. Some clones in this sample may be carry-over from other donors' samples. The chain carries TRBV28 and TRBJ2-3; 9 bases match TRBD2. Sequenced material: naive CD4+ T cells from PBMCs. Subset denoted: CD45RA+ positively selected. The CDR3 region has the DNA TGTGCCAGCAGTTTGACTAGCGGTGCAGATACGCAGTATTTT. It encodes CASSLTSGADTQYF.